Following are 29 T cell receptor delta chains from one sample sequenced in a study of gamma-delta chains in newborns, infants, children. TCRdb reanalyzed the reads using CATT. The sample has under 3,500 delta-chain clones; roughly 48% are singletons. The material sequenced was blood. The source is a child who received the measles vaccine.

In the case of this clone: This is likely an artifact of a read error, given a far larger clone one base away. This rearrangement joins TRDV3 to TRDJ1; D might be TRDD3 (6 bases). V was cut by 4 bases and J by 4 bases, with 25 bases left in between. Germline V gives CDR1 TVYSNPD, CDR2 GDNSRS (reference sequence). This CDR3 has 16 residues. Here the CDR3 reads CASGFVPDTLSDKLIF. In nucleotides, the CDR3 is TGTGCCTCAGGTTTCGTTCCGGATACCCTCAGCGATAAACTCATCTTT.

By share of the sample, this clone is medium-sized. The chain carries TRDV1 and TRDJ3, with D tentatively TRDD3 (6 bases). Germline values: CDR1 TSWWSYY, CDR2 QGS. The CDR3 is 20 amino acids. V was pared by 5 bases and J by 0 bases, with 20 bases between. The CDR3 DNA sequence: TGTGCTCTTGGGCCACACTTGGGGGGAAACAGCTCCTGGGACACCCGACAGATGTTTTTC. Protein product: CALGPHLGGNSSWDTRQMFF.

About this clone itself: A much larger clone sits a single nucleotide away, making a read error possible. V and J are TRDV3 and TRDJ1; a possible D gene is TRDD2 (5 bases). CDR1 and CDR2 (germline): TVYSNPD, GDNSRS (reference sequence). The CDR3 spans 11 residues. Trimming left V 5 bases short and J 5 bases short, with 12 bases between. The CDR3 loop reads CARLLPDKLIF. The CDR3 nucleotides read TGTGCCCGCTTACTTCCGGATAAACTCATCTTT.

Comment on this clone: A clone one base away is much larger, so this may be a read error. The V gene is TRDV3, the J gene TRDJ1; 7 bases align to TRDD2. Per the germline V gene, CDR1 is TVYSNPD and CDR2 is GDNSRS (reference sequence). The CDR3 contains 15 residues. V dropped 1 base and J dropped 4; count of bases not matched to a gene: 12. CDR3 nucleotide sequence: TGTGCCTTTAATCTTCCTATCGTACCGTACGATAAACTCATCTTT. It is translated as CAFNLPIVPYDKLIF.

By proportion, this clone is medium-sized. This CDR3 is CALGDEPLYWGVKYTDKLIF. CDR3 DNA sequence: TGTGCTCTTGGGGACGAACCCTTGTACTGGGGGGTCAAGTACACCGATAAACTCATCTTT. The chain employs TRDV1 and TRDJ1, with TRDD3 identical over 8 bases. This CDR3 has 20 amino acids. Germline CDR1 and CDR2: TSWWSYY and QGS. The junction had 18 bases not matched to a gene; V was cut back by 3 bases and J by 0 bases.

Concerning this clone itself: Relative to the germline gene, one junction end is altered; a read error may explain this. This sample includes further DNA sequences coding for the same CDR3. In nucleotides, the CDR3 is TGTGCCTGTGACACGAGAGGCTGGGGGAGAAGGGAGACCGATAAACTCATCTTC. Translating it yields CACDTRGWGRRETDKLIF. The chain joins TRDV2 to TRDJ1; 8 bases agree with TRDD3. Germline-derived CDR1 and CDR2 are GEAIGNYY and EKD. The CDR3 loop spans 18 amino acids.

Remarks on this clone: This could be a read error, since a much larger clone is one nucleotide away. J is TRDJ1 and V is TRDV1; D may be TRDD3 (5 bases). CDR3 size: 18 residues. CDR1 and CDR2 (germline): TSWWSYY, QGS. V lost 2 bases, J lost 4 bases, and 23 bases lay in between. The CDR3 sequence is CALGELTAEGRRVDKLIF. CDR3 DNA sequence: TGTGCTCTTGGGGAATTGACCGCCGAGGGGAGACGAGTCGATAAACTCATCTTT.

This clone has just one count. A much larger clone lies one base from this, so it may be a read error. This chain links TRDV2 with TRDJ1, with D tentatively TRDD3 (5 bases). The CDR3 is 14 amino acids. CDR1 and CDR2 from the germline V gene are GEAIGNYY and EKD. Between the trimmed V and J ends, which lost 3 bases and 0 bases, there was a span of 10 bases. Here the CDR3 reads CACDSGGDTDKLIF. CDR3 bases: TGTGCCTGTGACTCCGGGGGCGACACCGATAAACTCATCTTT.

By its share, this clone is medium-sized. The chain links TRDV2 to TRDJ3; D unclear. Germline loops: CDR1 GEAIGNYY, CDR2 EKD. Between the trimmed V and J ends, which lost 0 bases and 0 bases, there was a span of 11 bases. The CDR3 length is 18 residues. CDR3 in DNA: TGTGCCTGTGACACCGGCCGGGCCAGCTCCTGGGACACCCGACAGATGTTTTTC. Translating it yields CACDTGRASSWDTRQMFF.

To note about this clone: This DNA's translation differs at residue 7 from TCRdb's protein, which comes from a much larger clone; a read error is likely, and the protein shown is translated from the DNA. The V gene is TRDV3, the J gene TRDJ1; 9 nucleotides line up with TRDD3. The CDR3 sequence is 17 residues long. Germline values: CDR1 TVYSNPD, CDR2 GDNSRS (reference sequence). The DNA of the CDR3 is TGTGCTACGACCTTGGGGTGCTGGGGGATCGGCACCGATAAACTCATCTTT. Its translation: CATTLGCWGIGTDKLIF.

In its sample, this clone is medium-sized. The chain recombines TRDV1 with TRDJ1; TRDD3 matches at 13 bases. The CDR3 consists of 20 residues. Looked up from germline, CDR1 is TSWWSYY and CDR2 is QGS. Trimming took 0 bases from V and 5 from J; bases not matched to a gene: 15. CDR3 loop: CALGELFSLLGDTRPDKLIF. In nucleotides, the CDR3 is TGTGCTCTTGGGGAACTTTTCTCGTTACTGGGGGATACGCGTCCGGATAAACTCATCTTT.

This clone was counted a single time. The junction and the germline gene differ at one end; a read error may be behind it. The V call is TRDV2, the J call TRDJ2, with TRDD3 as a possible D gene (6 bases). Germline V lookup: CDR1 GEAIGNYY, CDR2 EKD. The CDR3 is made up of 16 amino acids. CDR3 protein: CACDTVGGPLTAQPFF. In nucleotides, the CDR3 is TGTGCCTGTGACACCGTGGGGGGCCCTTTGACAGCACAACCCTTCTTT.

With respect to this clone: A read error is possible here, since a much larger clone lies one base away. This sequence joins TRDV3 and TRDJ1, with 10 nucleotides matching TRDD3. CDR1 TVYSNPD and CDR2 GDNSRS come from the germline V gene (reference sequence). The CDR3 covers 24 residues. As DNA, the CDR3 is TGTGCCTCCCGGGTAGGCCTTCCTAGAGTACTGGGGGATCCGAGGCCTGGGATCACCAATAAACTCATCTTT. Protein product: CASRVGLPRVLGDPRPGITNKLIF.

Details on this clone: This clone may be a read error of a much larger clone one base away. The gene calls are TRDV2 and TRDJ3, with TRDD3 matching over 8 bases. The length of the CDR3 is 18 residues. CDR1 GEAIGNYY and CDR2 EKD come from the germline V gene. CDR3 coding DNA: TGTGCCAGTGACGTTACTGGGGGGAGCTCCTGGGACACCCGACAGATGTTTTTC. Translation gives CASDVTGGSSWDTRQMFF.

This clone ranks as large. Other DNA sequences in the same sample also yield this CDR3. The chain is built from TRDV3 and TRDJ1, with 7 nucleotides matching TRDD2. Trimming cost V 1 base and J 4 bases; bases outside gene matches: 12. This CDR3 is 15 amino acids long. Per germline, CDR1 TVYSNPD and CDR2 GDNSRS (reference sequence). This CDR3 reads CAFNLPIVPCDKLIF. The CDR3, as DNA: TGTGCCTTTAATCTTCCTATCGTACCGTGCGATAAACTCATCTTT.

In this sample, this clone is medium-sized (0.01 to 0.1%). The chain employs TRDV1 and TRDJ1; 13 nucleotides align to TRDD3. V lost 3 bases to trimming and J lost 0 bases; unmatched junction nucleotides: 13. Germline CDR1 is TSWWSYY and CDR2 is QGS. CDR3 length equals 20 residues. In nucleotides, the CDR3 is TGTGCTCTTGGGGACGGGGTTACTGGGGGATACGAAGAAGACACCGATAAACTCATCTTT. Translating it yields CALGDGVTGGYEEDTDKLIF.

V gene TRDV2 combines with J gene TRDJ2; either TRDD2 or TRDD3 may fit D (5 bases each). The CDR3 consists of 16 residues. V was cut by 0 bases and J by 4 bases, with 14 bases left in between. Germline values: CDR1 GEAIGNYY, CDR2 EKD. The chain's CDR3 is CACDTVGGPSTAQLFF. CDR3 in DNA: TGTGCCTGTGACACCGTAGGGGGCCCTTCGACAGCACAACTCTTCTTT.

As for this clone: A much larger clone lies a single base off, so this may be a read error. The sample carries other DNA sequences with the same CDR3. The CDR3 region is CACDSLGDTPDYTDKLIF. The DNA for the CDR3 is TGTGCCTGCGACAGCTTGGGGGATACGCCAGATTACACCGATAAACTCATCTTT. This sequence joins TRDV2 and TRDJ1; 11 bases are a match to TRDD3. Germline V CDR1 and CDR2: GEAIGNYY, EKD. The length of the CDR3 is 18 residues.

A word on this clone: A read error may explain this, as a much larger clone is one base away. The chain couples TRDV3 to TRDJ1; 10 bases are a match to TRDD3. Germline V gives CDR1 TVYSNPD, CDR2 GDNSRS (reference sequence). The CDR3 totals 22 residues. V lost 4 bases, J lost 0 bases, and 29 bases stayed unmatched. This CDR3 reads CASHKPLHLLGDRRRYTDKLIF. CDR3 DNA: TGTGCCTCCCATAAGCCCCTTCACCTACTGGGGGATCGAAGGAGGTACACCGATAAACTCATCTTT.

A word on this clone: One base away lies a much larger clone, so this may be a sequencing read error. The V gene is TRDV2, the J gene TRDJ2; TRDD3 agrees at 10 bases. Germline V gene data show CDR1 as GEAIGNYY and CDR2 as EKD. The CDR3 extends over 18 amino acids. V was clipped by 3 bases and J by 4 bases; unmatched bases: 13. CDR3 residues: CACDGLEVLGDATAQLFF. CDR3 nucleotides: TGTGCCTGTGACGGTTTAGAAGTACTGGGGGATGCGACAGCACAACTCTTCTTT.

This clone is categorized as medium-sized (0.01 to 0.1%). This chain links TRDV1 with TRDJ1, with 13 positions matching TRDD3. Germline CDR1 TSWWSYY, CDR2 QGS. The CDR3 is made up of 19 amino acids. With 4 bases clipped from V and 10 bases from J, the junction kept 21 bases outside the gene matches. CDR3 sequence reads: CALGADQKPYWGIRLGLIF. DNA for the CDR3: TGTGCTCTTGGGGCAGACCAGAAACCGTACTGGGGGATACGCCTGGGACTCATCTTT.

Turning to this clone: The DNA is left out, because the CDR3 cannot be placed on it with certainty; the CDR3 is given as TCRdb lists it. Other DNA sequences from this sample encode an identical CDR3 as well. This sequence joins TRAV29/DV5 and TRDJ1; the table's D call TRDD3 went unverified against the DNA. From its first to its last residue, the CDR3 has 20 amino acids. The germline CDR1 and CDR2 sequences are NSMFDY and ISSIKDK. CDR3 sequence reads: CSVLLCSKKGDTLYTDKLIF.

In this sample, this clone is large (0.1 to 1%). The same CDR3 can be traced to other DNA sequences in this sample. V gene TRDV1 combines with J gene TRDJ1; D remains ambiguous. V was trimmed by 2 bases and J by 0 bases, leaving 19 bases between them. The CDR3 has 18 amino acids. Looked up from germline, CDR1 is TSWWSYY and CDR2 is QGS. The CDR3 is CALGEELVAPRYTDKLIF. In nucleotides, the CDR3 is TGTGCTCTTGGGGAAGAACTCGTGGCGCCCCGGTACACCGATAAACTCATCTTT.

This clone is termed large. As DNA, the CDR3 is TGTGCTCTTGGGGAGAGGTTCCTATCCACTATATCGCGGGCACAACTCTTCTTT. Protein sequence: CALGERFLSTISRAQLFF. This chain uses TRDV1 with TRDJ2; a weak D match, TRDD2 (6 bases). Germline V gene lookup returns CDR1 TSWWSYY and CDR2 QGS. This CDR3 has 18 amino acids. Between the trimmed V and J ends, which lost 3 bases and 8 bases, there was a span of 25 bases.

This clone is categorized as medium-sized. This chain uses TRDV2 with TRDJ3; 12 nucleotides align to TRDD3. The ends lost 3 bases at V and 0 bases at J; junction bases unmatched: 2. The V gene's germline CDR1 is GEAIGNYY and CDR2 EKD. The length of the CDR3 is 18 residues. This chain's CDR3 is CACDLLGDTSWDTRQMFF. CDR3 DNA sequence: TGTGCCTGTGACCTACTGGGGGATACCTCCTGGGACACCCGACAGATGTTTTTC.

With respect to this clone: It is likely a read error: a sequence one base away is far more abundant. Other DNA sequences in this sample translate to the same CDR3. The chain uses TRDV3 and TRDJ1; 10 bases are shared with TRDD3. Trimming cost V 4 bases and J 0 bases; bases outside gene matches: 11. Germline V gene lookup returns CDR1 TVYSNPD and CDR2 GDNSRS (reference sequence). This CDR3 comprises 16 residues. Here the CDR3 reads CASVYWGIPYTDKLIF. The CDR3 nucleotides read TGTGCCTCTGTGTATTGGGGGATACCGTACACCGATAAACTCATCTTT.

Points on this clone: A single base separates this from a much larger clone, so it may be a read error. Other DNA variants within this sample encode the same CDR3. The chain recombines TRDV2 with TRDJ2, with 12 bases lining up with TRDD3. Germline CDR1 reads GEAIGNYY; CDR2 reads EKD. The CDR3 is 15 residues long. In DNA, the CDR3 is TGTGCCTGTGACTCTGTACTGGGGGATACAGCACAGCTCTTCTTT. Amino acid sequence: CACDSVLGDTAQLFF.

By share, this clone ranks as medium-sized. The chain has TRDV1 and TRDJ1, with TRDD3 identical over 12 bases. Germline CDR1 and CDR2: TSWWSYY and QGS. V was clipped by 3 bases and J by 3 bases; unmatched bases: 11. The CDR3 loop spans 18 amino acids. CDR3 nucleotides: TGTGCTCTTGGGGAGGTACTGGGGGATACTATTGAGGCCGATAAACTCATCTTT. It is translated as CALGEVLGDTIEADKLIF.

Points on this clone: A much larger clone differs from this one at a single base, so this may be a read error. DNA of the CDR3: TGTGCTCTTGGGGAACCCGCGGGGATACGTCCCGATAGACTCATCTTT. Amino acid sequence: CALGEPAGIRPDRLIF. The V call is TRDV1, the J call TRDJ1, with 9 bases matching TRDD3. This CDR3 contains 16 residues. CDR1 is TSWWSYY, CDR2 QGS, per germline.